This is a list of T cell receptor beta chains from one sample in a study of regulatory T cells in long-lasting Graves disease. A single record per CDR3 protein comes from TCRdb applying MiXCR to the multiplex PCR reads. This table has about 300,000 distinct CDR3 sequences, approximately 20% appearing once. The input for sequencing was peripheral blood mononuclear cells (PBMCs), taken at new diagnosis, from a patient treated with antithyroid drugs. Receptors were obtained from a female donor with Graves disease. Both conserved end residues are part of each CDR3. A D gene is named only where the DNA matches it firmly. The listing skips clone size in some rows; elsewhere it reads once, few, many or a size class.

v_call	cdr3_length	clone_size	j_call	d_call	cdr3_aa	cdr3_nt
TRBV7-2	17	.	TRBJ2-3	TRBD2	CASRPSGGSRRADTQYF	TGTGCCAGCAGACCGTCGGGGGGGAGCAGGAGGGCAGATACGCAGTATTTT
TRBV7-7	14	many	TRBJ2-5	TRBD1	CASSPGQGSETQYF	TGTGCTAGCAGTCCGGGACAGGGTTCAGAGACCCAGTACTTC
TRBV14	16	.	TRBJ2-7	TRBD2	CASSQASGSFTPEQHF	TGTGCCAGCAGCCAGGCTAGCGGGAGTTTCACCCCCGAGCAGCACTTC
TRBV7-2	20	.	TRBJ2-2	TRBD2	CASSGRGFVFLAGGTGELFF	TGTGCCAGCAGCGGCAGGGGTTTCGTTTTCCTAGCGGGGGGCACCGGGGAGCTGTTTTTT
TRBV28	14	few	TRBJ1-1	TRBD1	CASSPGQGAERAFF	TGTGCCAGCAGTCCGGGACAGGGGGCAGAAAGAGCTTTCTTT
TRBV6-2/TRBV6-3	11	many	TRBJ1-1	.	CASRANTEAFF	TGTGCCAGCAGGGCAAACACTGAAGCTTTCTTT
TRBV7-2	16	.	TRBJ1-6	.	CASSRRESSYNSPLHF	TGTGCCAGCAGCCGGCGGGAGAGCTCCTATAATTCACCCCTCCACTTT
TRBV11-2	14	many	TRBJ2-3	TRBD1	CASSPGQEMGTQYF	TGTGCCAGTAGTCCAGGACAGGAGATGGGTACGCAGTATTTT
TRBV6-2/TRBV6-3	13	many	TRBJ2-1	.	CASSYYGYNEQFF	TGTGCCAGCAGTTACTATGGGTACAATGAGCAGTTCTTC
TRBV7-2	14	.	TRBJ2-1	.	CASSLGVRTGEQFF	TGTGCCAGCAGCTTAGGGGTCCGTACAGGTGAGCAGTTCTTC
TRBV9	15	few	TRBJ2-3	.	CASSLLADSTDTQYF	TGTGCCAGCAGTCTGTTAGCGGATTCCACAGATACGCAGTATTTT
TRBV10-1	12	many	TRBJ2-7	.	CASSENNYEQYF	TGCGCCAGCAGTGAGAACAACTACGAGCAGTACTTC
TRBV28	17	many	TRBJ2-7	TRBD1	CASRVGTGVPKGYEQYF	TGTGCCAGCCGAGTAGGGACAGGGGTTCCTAAAGGGTACGAGCAGTACTTC
TRBV14	15	few	TRBJ1-1	TRBD1	CASSRQGQGAIGAFF	TGTGCCAGCAGCCGACAGGGACAGGGGGCGATTGGGGCTTTCTTT
TRBV29-1	15	.	TRBJ1-4	TRBD1	CSVEEMGQGDEKLFF	TGCAGCGTTGAAGAAATGGGACAGGGGGATGAAAAACTGTTTTTT
TRBV20-1	15	many	TRBJ2-1	.	CSASGGRGSYNEQFF	TGCAGTGCTTCTGGTGGGCGGGGCTCCTACAATGAGCAGTTCTTC
TRBV20-1	13	many	TRBJ2-7	.	CSARGGRSYEQYF	TGCAGTGCTAGGGGGGGCAGGAGCTACGAGCAGTACTTC
TRBV5-1	16	many	TRBJ2-7	TRBD2	CASSLGNLAARYEQYF	TGCGCCAGCAGCTTGGGGAATCTAGCGGCCCGCTACGAGCAGTACTTC
TRBV7-9	16	many	TRBJ1-2	TRBD1	CASSLLPGQGTYGYTF	TGTGCCAGCAGCCTATTACCGGGACAGGGGACCTATGGCTACACCTTC
TRBV6-4	11	many	TRBJ2-5	.	CASNPQETQYF	TGTGCCAGCAACCCCCAGGAGACCCAGTACTTC
TRBV15	14	once	TRBJ2-2	TRBD2	CATGGSGGTGELFF	TGTGCCACCGGCGGGAGCGGCGGCACCGGGGAGCTGTTTTTT
TRBV5-6	16	many	TRBJ2-5	TRBD2	CASSLGLAGIQETQYF	TGTGCCAGCAGCTTGGGACTAGCGGGGATTCAAGAGACCCAGTACTTC
TRBV19	16	.	TRBJ1-6	TRBD1	CASSIGAGGLNSPLHF	TGTGCCAGTAGTATAGGGGCAGGGGGCTTAAATTCACCCCTCCACTTT
TRBV19	13	many	TRBJ1-2	TRBD1	CASSEGARGGYTF	TGTGCCAGTAGCGAGGGGGCGCGAGGCGGCTACACCTTC
TRBV28	13	.	TRBJ1-2	.	CASSSGTNYGYTF	TGTGCCAGCAGTTCCGGGACCAACTATGGCTACACCTTC
TRBV19	16	.	TRBJ2-7	TRBD2	CASRELRTSGESAQYF	TGTGCCAGCCGGGAACTACGGACTAGCGGAGAGTCGGCGCAGTACTTC
TRBV27	12	many	TRBJ2-2	.	CASSSNTGELFF	TGTGCCAGCAGTTCCAACACCGGGGAGCTGTTTTTT